This T cell receptor (beta chain) was captured in a study of blood T cell repertoires in COVID-19. As for the study in general: Acute and convalescent COVID-19 samples came from the United States, Italy and Spain.

The CDR3 spans 14 residues. Per germline, CDR1 LNHDA and CDR2 SQIVND (reference sequence). V was clipped by 8 bases and J by 4 bases; unmatched bases: 6. Self-reported history from a screening survey and questionnaire set each donor's cohort. All exposed participants met a person with COVID-19 within 2 weeks before entering the study. In the original workflow: Estimation of nucleated cell counts was performed using reference gene primer amplification. Sequencing used immunoSEQ multiplex PCR; TCRdb keeps in-frame clones, though not all of them. That table furnishes V, J and clone size, whereas the DNA furnished D and trimming. Found here are roughly 200,000 clones, 70% to 90% of them singletons; the top ten hold around 4.5%.

The sequencing input was PBMCs or T cells enriched from blood (not recorded which). The genes are TRBV19 and TRBJ1-5; 9 bases match TRBD1. This sequence originates from a woman aged 25 to 39 who had been exposed to COVID-19. The CDR3 sequence: CASGGQGGNQPQHF. The CDR3 bases are TGTGCCAGTGGGGGACAGGGAGGAAATCAGCCCCAGCATTTT.